This T cell receptor beta chain derives from a study of T cell responses to AZD1222 COVID-19 vaccine. Study results and limitations: Close to half of all spike-specific TCRs reportedly target regions of the variants that are unmutated. Only a handful of people who got AZD1222 tested seropositive at baseline. Two doses of AZD1222 preceded a rise in Spike-specific TCR breadth and depth.

Trimming removed 7 bases from V and 0 bases from J, with 19 bases in between. In germline, CDR1 is SGHNT, CDR2 YYREEE (reference sequence). This CDR3 has 16 amino acids. The data were produced by immunoSEQ multiplex PCR, yet TCRdb's version contains in-frame clones alone and is incomplete. The data show 90,000 to 150,000 clones, approximately 86% seen once. Second-dose intervals near 4 or 12 weeks were combined. Concerning this clone: Its antigen remains unknown.

The input for sequencing was peripheral blood, taken 28 days after the second AZD1222 dose. The TCR originated in an adult who received the AZD1222 COVID-19 vaccine. This chain joins TRBV5-4 and TRBJ1-2, with D perhaps TRBD1 (6 bases). CDR3 DNA sequence: TGTGCCAGCTCCGCTCGCAGGGGCCGAACTAACTATGGCTACACCTTC. Translating it yields CASSARRGRTNYGYTF.